This record covers a single T cell receptor (beta chain). This clone was seen once. There is no known antigen for this receptor. No base quality information exists; no much larger clone differs at one position. Whole blood was collected in K2EDTA tubes by collaborating institutions according to the institutions' own protocols. For TCRbeta analysis, collaborators shipped samples in one of three forms: frozen whole blood, isolated PBMCs, or DNA extracted from either of those sample types. The sample comes from a study of blood T cell repertoires in COVID-19 (dated by TCRdb to between 2020 and 2021). General notes on the study: Collaborator samples came from the United States, Italy and Spain and covered acute and convalescent phases of COVID-19. The material from the prospective study consisted of cDNA or gDNA derived from T cells, B-cell-depleted T cells, or PBMCs. Subjects who had been exposed to COVID-19, were actively infected with it, or had recovered from it provided the deeply sampled blood TCRbeta repertoires that made up the dataset. The repertoires were made available in a free public database intended to serve as a resource for research on the immune response to SARS-CoV-2. The samples were drawn from the first 160 participants of the ongoing ImmuneRACE study and from 1,254 subjects provided by 6 global collaborators. The sample metadata nearly always contained a de-identified subject ID, COVID-19 status, age in years and sex. Where available, HLA class I and class II types were taken from metadata supplied by the sample provider and were not determined by assay-based typing. Paper-wide results and their limitations: How much clinical and demographic metadata was included differed by source and by participant, and the metadata was provided uncurated.

V sheds 4 bases and J sheds 4 bases, leaving 15 bases between their ends. CDR1 is given as SGDLS and CDR2 as YYNGEE, both from the germline V gene. The CDR3 spans 14 residues, from the cysteine through the phenylalanine. Only CDR3 DNA is held: 42 bases, read in frame from base 1. TCRbeta CDR3 regions were amplified from genomic DNA by means of the immunoSEQ Assay, a bias-controlled multiplex PCR. The original pipeline was this. The number of nucleated cells in each sample was estimated from the amplification of reference gene primers within the assay. To quantify the absolute abundance of each unique TCRbeta CDR3 rearrangement, sequence reads were collapsed and filtered. For each sample, productive Simpson clonality was calculated by taking the square root of Simpson's diversity index across productive rearrangements. Entries here come from immuneACCESS through TCRdb and include only in-frame sequences with V and J called. Some clones fail to appear in such tables; in the studies checked, an unresolved V gene covers under half of the shortfall, and the cause of the remainder is unknown. V, J and clone size were drawn from that table, and D and trimming were deduced from the DNA. Across this sample there are about 270,000 clones, with around nine tenths seen only once. Approximately 9.7% of the sample goes to the ten largest clones.

Recombination connected TRBV9 to TRBJ2-7; a tentative D match to TRBD2 spans 6 bases. This receptor was obtained from a man in his forties with active or convalescent COVID-19. The sample taken for sequencing was peripheral blood. The base sequence is TGTGCCAGCAGCCCCGCGGGGCCTGGGTACGAGCAGTACTTC. Protein translation: CASSPAGPGYEQYF.